This T cell receptor beta chain was documented in a study of blood T cell repertoires in COVID-19. Study-level information: The study drew acute and convalescent COVID-19 samples from the United States, Italy and Spain. T cells, B-cell-depleted T cells, or PBMCs provided the cDNA or gDNA that served as material.

Original processing notes: Estimation of nucleated cell counts relied on the amplification of reference gene primers. The assay was immunoSEQ multiplex PCR, and TCRdb's table has in-frame clones only and misses some. The DNA was the basis for D and trimming; V, J and clone size are from that table. This table holds hundreds of thousands of clones, more than 80% found once. Trimming cost V 3 bases and J 2 bases; bases outside gene matches: 4. Germline V CDR1 and CDR2: SGHDN, FVKESK. The CDR3 runs 15 residues. The chain recombines TRBV14 with TRBJ1-3, with 7 bases identical to TRBD1. The specimen was peripheral blood. The source is a woman in her late teens or twenties with acute or convalescent COVID-19. The CDR3, as DNA: TGTGCCAGCAGCCACCTACAGGGGACTGGAAACACCATATATTTT. It encodes CASSHLQGTGNTIYF.